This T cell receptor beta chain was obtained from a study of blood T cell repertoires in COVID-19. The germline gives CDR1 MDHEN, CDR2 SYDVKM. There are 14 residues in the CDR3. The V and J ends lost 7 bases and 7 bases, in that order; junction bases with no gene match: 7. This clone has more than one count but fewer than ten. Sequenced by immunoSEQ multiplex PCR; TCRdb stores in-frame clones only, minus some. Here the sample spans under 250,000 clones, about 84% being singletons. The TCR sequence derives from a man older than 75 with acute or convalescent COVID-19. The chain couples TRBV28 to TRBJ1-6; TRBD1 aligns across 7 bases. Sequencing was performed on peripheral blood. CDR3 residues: CASTTDRANSPLHF. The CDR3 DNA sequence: TGTGCCAGCACCACCGACAGGGCAAATTCACCCCTCCACTTT.